These 24 T cell receptor beta chains were sequenced from one sample in a study of low-dose radiotherapy and immunotherapy resistance in tumors. TRAV and TRBV primers primed cDNA for both TCRalpha and TCRbeta. It was with a constant-region primer and a V-primer adapter that TCRs were amplified over roughly 18 PCR cycles. Using its own MiXCR run on the reads, TCRdb lists one record per CDR3 protein. The top ten hold about 12% of the sample, which has about 11,000 distinct CDR3 sequences, 65% seen once. These receptors were taken from a human donor with advanced metastatic prostate, ovarian, gallbladder or colorectal cancer (not recorded which). This table probably holds off-target reads from a library built for another chain.

The chain links TRBV29-1 to TRBJ2-4; 12 nucleotides agree with TRBD2. CDR1 is SQVTM, CDR2 ANQGSEA, per germline. The CDR3 sequence is 15 residues long. V lost 5 bases to trimming and J lost 3 bases; unmatched junction nucleotides: 5. The CDR3 sequence is CSVRLAGVGKNIQYF. CDR3 in DNA: TGCAGCGTTCGACTAGCGGGAGTGGGCAAAAACATTCAGTACTTC.

This chain links TRBV21-1 with TRBJ2-3; TRBD2 is the table's D call, not checked against the DNA. TRBV21-1 is a pseudogene. CDR3 length: 19 residues. The CDR3 sequence: CASSKLGLLAVLSADTQYF. The DNA of the CDR3 is TGTGCCAGCAGCAAATTGGGGCTACTAGCGGTCCTCTCGGCAGATACGCAGTATTTT.

The chain joins TRBV7-6 to TRBJ2-1, with 7 bases lining up with TRBD2. Germline loops: CDR1 SGHVS, CDR2 FNYEAQ. The J segment lost 9 bases and the V segment lost 1 base, leaving 9 bases of the junction unmatched. CDR3 length equals 15 residues. In DNA, the CDR3 is TGTGCCAGCAGCTTAGTTTTGCGGGAGAACGGTGAGCAGTTCTTC. Encoded protein: CASSLVLRENGEQFF.

This clonotype was recorded a few times. V usage is TRBV12-3 or TRBV12-4 and J usage is TRBJ2-2; D is unresolved. The ends were cut back, 3 bases at V and 5 bases at J, with 7 bases in the middle. The CDR3 consists of 13 residues. For the CDR3, the DNA is TGTGCCAGCAGTTTTTCCCGAACCGGGGAGCTGTTTTTT. This gives the protein CASSFSRTGELFF.

V gene TRBV5-6 combines with J gene TRBJ1-6; the D is unclear. Trimming stripped 4 bases from V and 7 bases from J, with 6 bases between. Germline V gene lookup returns CDR1 SGHDT and CDR2 YYEEEE. CDR3 length: 12 amino acids. In DNA form, the CDR3 reads TGTGCCAGCAGCGGCTACAATTCACCCCTCCACTTT. It specifies CASSGYNSPLHF.

This chain joins TRBV5-6 and TRBJ2-1; D could derive from TRBD1 or TRBD2 (6 bases each). The CDR3 spans 16 residues. V was pared by 1 base and J by 4 bases, with 15 bases between. The V gene's germline CDR1 is SGHDT and CDR2 YYEEEE. The CDR3 spells CASSLHVGGRYNEQFF. CDR3 in DNA: TGTGCCAGCAGCTTGCATGTCGGGGGCCGGTACAATGAGCAGTTCTTC.

This clonotype occurred once. V and J are TRBV5-1 and TRBJ2-7; 8 nucleotides align to TRBD1. J gave up 2 bases and V 3 bases, and 4 bases lay outside the gene matches. Per germline, CDR1 SGHRS and CDR2 YFSETQ. The CDR3 loop spans 14 amino acids. As DNA, the CDR3 is TGCGCCAGCAGCTGGACAGGGAAACCCTACGAGCAGTACTTC. This translates into CASSWTGKPYEQYF.

For the CDR3, the DNA is TGCGCCAGCAGCCAAGATAGGGGGCCTGGGGCCTACGAGCAGTACTTC. Amino acid sequence: CASSQDRGPGAYEQYF. This sequence joins TRBV4-1 and TRBJ2-7; 7 bases align to TRBD1. V lost 0 bases to trimming and J lost 2 bases; unmatched junction nucleotides: 7. CDR3 length: 16 amino acids. Germline loops: CDR1 MGHRA, CDR2 YSYEKL.

The rearrangement joins TRBV6-6 to TRBJ2-6; TRBD2 might be the D (5 bases). Trimming took off 5 bases at V and 4 bases at J, with 9 bases between the two ends. The CDR3 has 14 residues. Germline CDR1 MNHNY, CDR2 SVGAGI (reference sequence). The CDR3 is CASSEVAGANVLTF. The CDR3 DNA reads as TGTGCCAGCAGTGAAGTAGCGGGGGCCAACGTCCTGACTTTC.

This clonotype was counted once. This rearrangement joins TRBV5-1 to TRBJ2-2; 9 bases line up with TRBD2. Germline assignment: CDR1 SGHRS and CDR2 YFSETQ. The trim removed 1 base at V and 4 bases at J, leaving 11 bases unmatched. The CDR3 has 18 amino acids. The CDR3 bases are TGCGCCAGCAGCTTGACAAGTAGCGGGAGTATGACCACCGGGGAGCTGTTTTTT. It encodes CASSLTSSGSMTTGELFF.

This clonotype appeared a few times. The chain employs TRBV18 and TRBJ2-7; 13 nucleotides match TRBD2. Germline-derived CDR1 and CDR2 are KGHSH and LQKENI. The CDR3 runs to 17 residues. The ends lost 1 base at V and 7 bases at J; junction bases unmatched: 10. The CDR3 bases are TGTGCCAGCTCACCACGGAGGACTAGCGGGAGTGAGGGTGAGCAGTACTTC. Translating it yields CASSPRRTSGSEGEQYF. Complete variable domain (other parts from reference TRBV18 and TRBJ2-7): NAGVMQNPRHLVRRRGQEARLRCSPMKGHSHVYWYRQLPEEGLKFMVYLQKENIIDESGMPKERFSAEFPKEGPSILRIQQVVRGDSAAYFCASSPRRTSGSEGEQYFGPGTRLTVT.

The chain recombines TRBV6-2 or TRBV6-3 with TRBJ2-7; D ambiguous. CDR1 and CDR2 from the germline V gene are MNHEY and SVGEGT. The CDR3 is 13 amino acids. V gave up 5 bases and J gave up 9 bases, with 17 bases separating them. The CDR3: CASSDTKVARQYF. For the CDR3, the DNA is TGTGCCAGCAGTGACACCAAAGTGGCGAGGCAGTACTTC.

V usage is TRBV6-8 and J usage is TRBJ2-1, with D uncertain. V was cut by 2 bases and J by 0 bases, with 11 bases left in between. Per the germline V gene, CDR1 is MNHGY and CDR2 is SAAAGT. The CDR3 consists of 16 residues. CDR3 region: CASSYATNCSYNEQFF. The CDR3 DNA reads TGTGCCAGCAGTTACGCTACAAATTGCTCCTACAATGAGCAGTTCTTC.

The rearrangement links TRBV24-1 to TRBJ1-2, with D maybe TRBD1 (5 bases). Germline-derived CDR1 and CDR2 are KGHDR and SFDVKD. This CDR3 contains 14 residues. V was clipped by 4 bases and J by 6 bases, with 14 bases between them. DNA for the CDR3: TGTGCCACCAGTGAAAAGGCAGGGAAGGATGGCTACACCTTC. It translates to CATSEKAGKDGYTF.

The chain couples TRBV15 to TRBJ2-1; the match to TRBD2 covers 10 bases. In germline, CDR1 is LNHNV, CDR2 YYDKDF (reference sequence). Trimming at V came to 3 bases and at J to 4 bases, leaving 3 bases not matched to a gene. The CDR3 runs 15 residues. This CDR3 reads CATSRRTSGYNEQFF. The CDR3 nucleotides are TGTGCCACCAGCAGGCGGACTAGCGGTTACAATGAGCAGTTCTTC.

This clonotype was seen a handful of times. The chain links TRBV6-2 or TRBV6-3 to TRBJ2-5; maybe TRBD2 (5 bases). Trimming shortened V by 4 bases and J by 1 base, and 10 bases separated the two germline ends. This CDR3 region has 14 residues. In germline, CDR1 is MNHEY, CDR2 SVGEGT. For the CDR3, the DNA is TGTGCCAGCAGTTTAGTGGAGGCCCAAGAGACCCAGTACTTC. Translating gives CASSLVEAQETQYF.

V usage is TRBV6-2 or TRBV6-3 and J usage is TRBJ1-2, with D tentatively TRBD1 (6 bases). Germline assignment: CDR1 MNHEY and CDR2 SVGEGT. The CDR3 spans 14 residues. The V gene lost 3 bases and the J gene lost 8 bases, with 16 bases spanning the gap. The CDR3 region is CASSYPDRVSGYTF. The CDR3 DNA reads TGTGCCAGCAGTTATCCGGACAGAGTATCGGGCTACACCTTC.

V gene TRBV5-8 combines with J gene TRBJ2-3; TRBD2 might be the D (5 bases). The CDR3 runs to 12 residues. Trimming shortened V by 4 bases and J by 8 bases, and 11 bases separated the two germline ends. The germline V gene encodes CDR1 SGHTS and CDR2 YDEGEE. The CDR3 reads CASSRGKRTQYF. Here the CDR3 DNA reads TGTGCCAGCAGCCGGGGAAAACGTACGCAGTATTTT.

The chain is built from TRBV27 and TRBJ2-3; D is perhaps TRBD1 or TRBD2 (5 bases each). The CDR3 contains 15 residues. Trimming stripped 6 bases from V and 4 bases from J, with 17 bases between. From germline, CDR1 is MNHEY and CDR2 SMNVEV (reference sequence). The CDR3 bases are TGTGCCAGCAGCTCCAGATGGGGGTCTCCAGATACGCAGTATTTT. Its translation: CASSSRWGSPDTQYF.

The CDR3 sequence is CSVRILKTGLVSNEQFF. The CDR3 DNA reads TGCAGCGTCAGAATCCTAAAGACAGGCCTTGTGAGCAATGAGCAGTTCTTC. This chain connects TRBV29-1 to TRBJ2-1; a possible D gene is TRBD1 (6 bases). Germline CDR1 is SQVTM and CDR2 is ANQGSEA. Trimming cost V 6 bases and J 6 bases, with 27 bases left between them. The CDR3 loop spans 17 amino acids.

CDR3 sequence (DNA): TGCGCCAGCAGCCAAGATTCGGCAGGCCACTATGGCTACACCTTC. Translating gives CASSQDSAGHYGYTF. This chain joins TRBV4-1 and TRBJ1-2; D remains unclear. The germline gives CDR1 MGHRA, CDR2 YSYEKL. V shed 0 bases and J shed 3 bases, with 11 bases lying between them. This CDR3 is 15 amino acids long.

V gene TRBV3-1 combines with J gene TRBJ1-6; D uncertain. The CDR3 runs 13 residues. V dropped 2 bases and J dropped 9 bases, with 8 bases sitting between them. Germline lookup yields CDR1 LGHDT and CDR2 YNNKEL (reference sequence). In nucleotides, the CDR3 is TGTGCCAGCAGCCAAAAGGAAGGTTCACCCCTCCACTTT. Protein sequence: CASSQKEGSPLHF.

This clonotype turned up a few times. V is TRBV5-5 and J is TRBJ1-1, with TRBD1 as a possible D gene (6 bases). Trimming shortened V by 0 bases and J by 4 bases, and 34 bases separated the two germline ends. Germline values: CDR1 SGHKS, CDR2 YYEKEE (reference sequence). There are 22 residues in the CDR3. The DNA for the CDR3 is TGTGCCAGCAGCTTGGGGAGGGGGGGGGGCCTCGGACCTTTAACCGCAGTCACTGAAGCTTTCTTT. This codes for CASSLGRGGGLGPLTAVTEAFF.

J is TRBJ1-1 and V is TRBV6-4; D remains ambiguous. This CDR3 has 15 amino acids. CDR1 and CDR2 from the germline V gene are MRHNA and SNTAGT. The ends were cut back, 2 bases at V and 1 base at J, with 11 bases in the middle. CDR3 coding DNA: TGTGCCAGCAGTGACCGTGCTTCCGGGAACACTGAAGCTTTCTTT. Amino acid sequence: CASSDRASGNTEAFF.